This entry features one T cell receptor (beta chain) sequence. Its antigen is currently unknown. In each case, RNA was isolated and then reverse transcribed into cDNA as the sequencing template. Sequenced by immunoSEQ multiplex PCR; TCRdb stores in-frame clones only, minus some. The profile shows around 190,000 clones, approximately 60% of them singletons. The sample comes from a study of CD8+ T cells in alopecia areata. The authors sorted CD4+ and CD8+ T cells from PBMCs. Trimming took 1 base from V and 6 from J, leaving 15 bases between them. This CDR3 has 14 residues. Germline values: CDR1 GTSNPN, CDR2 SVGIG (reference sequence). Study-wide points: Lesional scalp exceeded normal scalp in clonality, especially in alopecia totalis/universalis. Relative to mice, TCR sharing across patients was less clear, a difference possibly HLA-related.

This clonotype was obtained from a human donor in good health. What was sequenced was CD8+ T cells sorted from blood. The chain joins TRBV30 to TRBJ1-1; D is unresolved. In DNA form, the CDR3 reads TGTGCCTGGAGTGACGATCCCGGGATTGCTGAAGCTTTCTTT. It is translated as CAWSDDPGIAEAFF.